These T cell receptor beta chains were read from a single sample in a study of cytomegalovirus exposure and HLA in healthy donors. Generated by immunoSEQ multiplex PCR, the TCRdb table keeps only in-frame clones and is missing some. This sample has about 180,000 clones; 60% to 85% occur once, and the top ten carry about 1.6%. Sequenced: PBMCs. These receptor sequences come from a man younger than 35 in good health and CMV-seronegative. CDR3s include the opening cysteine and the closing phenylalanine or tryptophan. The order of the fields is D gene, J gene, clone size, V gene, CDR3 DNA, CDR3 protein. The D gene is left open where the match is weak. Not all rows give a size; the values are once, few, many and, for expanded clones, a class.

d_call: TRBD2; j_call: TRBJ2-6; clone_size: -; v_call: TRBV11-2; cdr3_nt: TGTGCCAGCAGCCCAGCGGGGGCCTTCTCTGGGGCCAACGTCCTGACTTTC; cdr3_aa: CASSPAGAFSGANVLTF
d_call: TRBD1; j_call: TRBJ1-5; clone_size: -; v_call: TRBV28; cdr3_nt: TGTGCCAGCAGTTTATTACAGGGGGGGAATCAGCCCCAGCATTTT; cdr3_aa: CASSLLQGGNQPQHF
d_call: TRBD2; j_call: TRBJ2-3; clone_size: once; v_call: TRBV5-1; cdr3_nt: TGCGCCAGCAGCTTGGAGGCTAGCGGGAGTGGCCCAGATACGCAGTATTTT; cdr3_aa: CASSLEASGSGPDTQYF
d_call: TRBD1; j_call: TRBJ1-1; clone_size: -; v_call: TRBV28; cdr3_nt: TGTGCCAGCAGTTTCCCGAAAGGGGGCGTGAACACTGAAGCTTTCTTT; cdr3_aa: CASSFPKGGVNTEAFF
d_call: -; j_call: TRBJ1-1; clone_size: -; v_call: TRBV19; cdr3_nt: TGTGCCACCCGGTTGCGATGGGAGGCTTTCTTT; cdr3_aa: CATRLRWEAFF
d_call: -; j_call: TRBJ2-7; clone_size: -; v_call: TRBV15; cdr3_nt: TGTGCCACCAGCAGAACTGCTAGCGAGCAGTACTTC; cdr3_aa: CATSRTASEQYF
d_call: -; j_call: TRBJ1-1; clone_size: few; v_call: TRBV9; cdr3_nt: TGTGCCAGCAGCGTAGCCGGGATCACTGAAGCTTTCTTT; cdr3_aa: CASSVAGITEAFF
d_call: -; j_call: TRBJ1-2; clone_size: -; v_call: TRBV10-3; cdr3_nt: TGTGCCATCAGTGAGTCGATGGCCTATGGCTACACCTTC; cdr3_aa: CAISESMAYGYTF
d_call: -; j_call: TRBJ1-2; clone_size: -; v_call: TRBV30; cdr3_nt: TGTGCCTGCGGATCAGGGGCTTACTATGGCTACACCTTC; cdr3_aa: CACGSGAYYGYTF
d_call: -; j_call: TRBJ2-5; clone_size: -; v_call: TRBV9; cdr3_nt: TGTGCCAGCAGCGTAGCTGACGGAAGAGGGGGGACCCAGTACTTC; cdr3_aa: CASSVADGRGGTQYF
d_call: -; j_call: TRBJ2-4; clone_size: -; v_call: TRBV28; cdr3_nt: TGTGCCAGCAGCGACAGGAGCAAAAACATTCAGTACTTC; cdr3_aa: CASSDRSKNIQYF
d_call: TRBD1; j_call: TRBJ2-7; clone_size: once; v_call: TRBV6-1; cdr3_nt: TGTGCCGTCTTCGGGACAGGGGCGGGCGAGCAGTACTTC; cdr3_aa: CAVFGTGAGEQYF
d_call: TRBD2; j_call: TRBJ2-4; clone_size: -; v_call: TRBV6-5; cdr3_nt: TGTGCCAGCAGTTACCGGACTAGCGGGAGGGCAAACATTCAGTACTTC; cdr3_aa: CASSYRTSGRANIQYF
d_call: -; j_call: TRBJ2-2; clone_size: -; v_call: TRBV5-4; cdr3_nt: TGTGCCAGCAGCCTGCGGGACAGCCGGGGGGAGCTGTTTTTT; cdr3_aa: CASSLRDSRGELFF
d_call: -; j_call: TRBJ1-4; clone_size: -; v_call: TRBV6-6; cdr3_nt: TGTGCCAGCAGTGGGCCACGGGGTCTTGATGAAAAACTGTTTTTT; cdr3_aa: CASSGPRGLDEKLFF
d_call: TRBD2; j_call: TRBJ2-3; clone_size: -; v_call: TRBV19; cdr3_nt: TGTGCCAGTAGTGCGACTAGCGGGGGGGCGACAGATACGCAGTATTTT; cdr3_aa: CASSATSGGATDTQYF
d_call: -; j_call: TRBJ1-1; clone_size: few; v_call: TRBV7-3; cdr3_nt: TGTGCCAGCAGCTCCGGGGGACTCCGGGAGGGGACTGAAGCTTTCTTT; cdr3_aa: CASSSGGLREGTEAFF
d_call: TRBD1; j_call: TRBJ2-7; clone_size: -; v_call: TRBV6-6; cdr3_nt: TGTGCCAGCAGACAGGGGGCAGGTAGGGAGCAGTACTTC; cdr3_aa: CASRQGAGREQYF
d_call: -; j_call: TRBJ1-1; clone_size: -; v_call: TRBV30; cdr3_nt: TGTGCCTGGGATGGGCAGGTGAACACTGAAGCTTTCTTT; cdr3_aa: CAWDGQVNTEAFF
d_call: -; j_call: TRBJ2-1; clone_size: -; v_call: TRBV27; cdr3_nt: TGTGCCAGCAACCGGATTGCGACAGTCTCCTACAATGAGCAGTTCTTC; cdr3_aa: CASNRIATVSYNEQFF
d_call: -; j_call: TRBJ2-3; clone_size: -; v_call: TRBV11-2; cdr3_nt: TGTGCCAGCAGTTTAGAGGGGGGGCAGGGCACAGATACGCAGTATTTT; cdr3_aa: CASSLEGGQGTDTQYF
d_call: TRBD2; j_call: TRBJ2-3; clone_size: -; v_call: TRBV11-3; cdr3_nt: TGTGCCAGCAGCTCAGGGACTAGCGACAAGTCAACACAGTATTTT; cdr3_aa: CASSSGTSDKSTQYF
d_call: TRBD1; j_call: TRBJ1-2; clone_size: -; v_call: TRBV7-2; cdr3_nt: TGTGCCAGCAGCCTCCGGGGACAGCCGGTGGAGGGGGGTGGCTACACCTTC; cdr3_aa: CASSLRGQPVEGGGYTF
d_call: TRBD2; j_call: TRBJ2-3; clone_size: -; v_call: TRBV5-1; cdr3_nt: TGCGCCAGCAGCTTAGCGGGAGGGCCTGGAGATACGCAGTATTTT; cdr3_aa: CASSLAGGPGDTQYF
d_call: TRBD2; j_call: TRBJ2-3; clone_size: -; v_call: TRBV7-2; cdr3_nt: TGTGCCAGCAGCCAACTAGCGGGGGGCCCCCCTTCAGATACGCAGTATTTT; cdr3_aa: CASSQLAGGPPSDTQYF
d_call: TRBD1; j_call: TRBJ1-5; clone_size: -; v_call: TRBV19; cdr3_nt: TGTGCCAGTAGTATGCGGACAGGGGTCGGACAGCCCCAGCATTTT; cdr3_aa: CASSMRTGVGQPQHF
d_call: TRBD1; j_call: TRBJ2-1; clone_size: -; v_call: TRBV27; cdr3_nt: TGTGCCAGCAGTTTGAAGGGACAGCGAAGCTCCTACAATGAGCAGTTCTTC; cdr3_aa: CASSLKGQRSSYNEQFF
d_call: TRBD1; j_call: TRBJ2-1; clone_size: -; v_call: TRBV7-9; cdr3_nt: TGTGCCAGCAGCGGACGACAGGGGACGAACGATGAGCAGTTCTTC; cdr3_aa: CASSGRQGTNDEQFF
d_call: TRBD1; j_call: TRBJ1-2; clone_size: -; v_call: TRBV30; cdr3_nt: TGTGCCTGGGAACCGGGACAGGGGGACTATGGCTACACCTTC; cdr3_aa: CAWEPGQGDYGYTF
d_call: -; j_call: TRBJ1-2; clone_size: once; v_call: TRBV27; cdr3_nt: TGTGCCAGCAGTTCCTTTAGCCAGTCCACTAACTATGGCTACACCTTC; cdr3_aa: CASSSFSQSTNYGYTF